This is a list of T cell receptor beta chains from one sample in a study of T cells in Graves' hyperthyroidism and ophthalmopathy. TCRdb used MiXCR to reprocess the multiplex PCR reads, holding one entry per CDR3 protein. The sample has hundreds of thousands of distinct CDR3 sequences; around 15% are singletons. The sequenced material came from blood. The receptors were gathered from a woman aged 18-29 years with Graves' hyperthyroidism. Each CDR3 is given with its conserved first and last residue. Fields, in order: clone size, D gene, V gene, J gene, CDR3 protein, CDR3 DNA. D genes are given only for firm matches. Size values are once, few and many counts, or a class for expanded clones, and some rows have none.

many	TRBD2	TRBV7-3	TRBJ2-3	CASSSGTSGKTDTQYF	TGTGCCAGCAGCTCCGGGACTAGCGGGAAAACAGATACGCAGTATTTT
-	-	TRBV6-2/TRBV6-3	TRBJ1-2	CASSEGRNGYTF	TGTGCCAGCAGTGAGGGAAGGAATGGCTACACCTTC
many	-	TRBV20-1	TRBJ1-5	CSASRGVNQPQHF	TGCAGTGCTAGTAGGGGGGTGAATCAGCCCCAGCATTTT
few	TRBD1	TRBV6-5	TRBJ1-5	CASSWTGVRGNQPQHF	TGTGCCAGCAGTTGGACAGGGGTTAGAGGCAATCAGCCCCAGCATTTT
many	-	TRBV7-8	TRBJ2-5	CASSLMDTKAQETQYF	TGTGCCAGCAGCTTAATGGACACCAAAGCACAAGAGACCCAGTACTTC
-	TRBD1	TRBV27	TRBJ1-4	CASSYLGRRDRGGEKLFF	TGTGCCAGCAGCTATTTAGGGCGCCGGGACAGGGGTGGTGAAAAACTGTTTTTT
-	-	TRBV3-1	TRBJ1-4	CASRHGGEKLFF	TGTGCCAGCAGGCATGGGGGGGAAAAACTGTTTTTT
-	TRBD2	TRBV19	TRBJ2-1	CASSSSGEDEQFF	TGTGCCAGTAGTTCTAGCGGGGAAGATGAGCAGTTCTTC
many	-	TRBV27	TRBJ2-7	CASSREGQGGYEQYF	TGTGCCAGCAGTCGCGAGGGGCAGGGTGGCTACGAGCAGTACTTC
many	-	TRBV12-3/TRBV12-4	TRBJ2-7	CASSTQGKSYEQYF	TGTGCCAGCAGTACCCAGGGGAAGTCCTACGAGCAGTACTTC
-	TRBD1	TRBV6-1	TRBJ1-1	CASRPGTGGVRNTEAFF	TGTGCCAGCAGGCCCGGGACAGGGGGGGTCCGAAACACTGAAGCTTTCTTT
few	-	TRBV4-3	TRBJ1-3	CASSHGTGGSGNTIYF	TGCGCCAGCAGCCATGGCACTGGTGGCTCTGGAAACACCATATATTTT
few	TRBD2	TRBV6-1	TRBJ2-3	CASSVGDSGRTDTQYF	TGTGCCAGCAGTGTGGGGGATAGCGGGAGAACGGATACGCAGTATTTT
many	TRBD1	TRBV7-9	TRBJ2-5	CASTAPSTGEVEETQYF	TGTGCCAGCACCGCCCCCTCGACAGGGGAGGTGGAGGAGACCCAGTACTTC
many	-	TRBV5-6	TRBJ1-1	CASSLAVTEAFF	TGTGCCAGCAGCTTGGCGGTCACTGAAGCTTTCTTT
-	-	TRBV4-1	TRBJ2-1	CASSRKGRDEQFF	TGCGCCAGCAGCCGAAAGGGGCGCGATGAGCAGTTCTTC
few	-	TRBV7-3	TRBJ2-3	CASDQEQNTQYF	TGTGCCAGCGATCAAGAGCAGAATACGCAGTATTTT
many	TRBD1	TRBV2	TRBJ1-4	CASSAQGAIEEKLFF	TGTGCCAGCAGCGCACAGGGGGCGATTGAGGAAAAACTGTTTTTT
-	TRBD1	TRBV11-2	TRBJ2-6	CASSLNQGQGWSNVLTF	TGTGCCAGCAGCTTAAACCAAGGACAGGGGTGGTCCAACGTCCTGACTTTC
once	-	TRBV7-9	TRBJ2-4	CASSFGLPGAKNIQYF	TGTGCCAGCAGCTTTGGTCTCCCGGGAGCCAAAAACATTCAGTACTTC
-	-	TRBV30	TRBJ1-1	CAWGIPGPPGTEAFF	TGTGCCTGGGGAATCCCGGGGCCTCCGGGGACTGAAGCTTTCTTT
many	-	TRBV6-5	TRBJ1-1	CASSYRDVESEAFF	TGTGCCAGCAGTTACCGGGACGTCGAATCTGAAGCTTTCTTT
many	TRBD2	TRBV18	TRBJ2-1	CASSLTSGSGNEQFF	TGTGCCAGCAGTTTAACTAGCGGGAGTGGCAATGAGCAGTTCTTC
-	TRBD2	TRBV7-2	TRBJ2-7	CASSRVTGTSGSYEQYF	TGTGCCAGCAGCCGTGTTACCGGGACTAGCGGATCCTACGAGCAGTACTTC
many	-	TRBV11-2	TRBJ1-5	CASSLARGQPQHF	TGTGCCAGCAGCTTAGCCAGGGGACAGCCCCAGCATTTT